Each of the 17 T cell receptor beta chains below was sequenced from the same sample in a study of beta chain features in type 1 diabetes. Study conclusions and caveats: Researchers report that Type 1 diabetes patients had moderately but significantly shorter TCRB CDR3s across all four CD4+ subsets.

These receptors' antigens are unknown. The investigators reverse transcribed all of the isolated RNA, so they sequenced expressed TCRB transcripts. Data came from immunoSEQ multiplex PCR; TCRdb stores just in-frame clones and leaves some out. The sample records 400,000 or so clones, roughly 12% being singletons. The sample consisted of naive CD4+ T cells from blood. These receptors were collected from a young woman with type 1 diabetes.

This rearrangement joins TRBV7-9 to TRBJ2-7; 8 bases line up with TRBD2. The V gene's germline CDR1 is SEHNR and CDR2 FQNEAQ (reference sequence). V gave up 3 bases and J gave up 3 bases; unmatched junction bases: 4. The CDR3 has 14 amino acids. DNA of the CDR3: TGTGCCAGCAGCTTCTCGGGGGGGCACTACGAGCAGTACTTC. It specifies CASSFSGGHYEQYF.

The chain is built from TRBV4-2 and TRBJ2-7, with a tentative D call TRBD1 (5 bases). Germline V gives CDR1 LGHNA, CDR2 YNFKEQ. The CDR3 is 14 amino acids. V lost 1 base to trimming and J lost 5 bases, with 12 bases between them. CDR3 residues: CASSQGGRADEQYF. CDR3 sequence (DNA): TGTGCCAGCAGCCAAGGGGGCAGGGCGGACGAGCAGTACTTC.

The rearrangement uses TRBV15 and TRBJ1-2; the match to TRBD1 covers 9 bases. The CDR3 spans 13 residues. Losses at the gene ends were 4 bases for V and 6 bases for J; bases not matched to a gene: 3. Germline loops: CDR1 LNHNV, CDR2 YYDKDF (reference sequence). The CDR3 DNA follows: TGTGCCACCAGCAAGGGACAGGGAGATGGCTACACCTTC. Its translation is CATSKGQGDGYTF.

J is TRBJ1-3 and V is TRBV18; D gene ambiguous. Germline V gives CDR1 KGHSH, CDR2 LQKENI. The V and J ends lost 2 bases and 2 bases respectively, with 10 bases between them. CDR3 size: 15 residues. CDR3 sequence reads: CASSPEGLTGNTIYF. The DNA of the CDR3 is TGTGCCAGCTCACCAGAAGGACTGACTGGAAACACCATATATTTT. Complete variable domain (other parts from reference TRBV18 and TRBJ1-3): NAGVMQNPRHLVRRRGQEARLRCSPMKGHSHVYWYRQLPEEGLKFMVYLQKENIIDESGMPKERFSAEFPKEGPSILRIQQVVRGDSAAYFCASSPEGLTGNTIYFGEGSWLTVV.

This sequence joins TRBV9 and TRBJ2-3; a weak D match, TRBD1 (8 bases). Trimming took off 0 bases at V and 3 bases at J, with 14 bases between the two ends. The germline gives CDR1 SGDLS, CDR2 YYNGEE. The CDR3 is 16 residues long. The CDR3 loop is CASSVGLQGGTDTQYF. The CDR3 DNA reads as TGTGCCAGCAGCGTAGGTCTACAGGGGGGGACAGATACGCAGTATTTT.

This clone was seen a handful of times. The chain couples TRBV23-1 to TRBJ2-7, with TRBD2 matching 8 bases. TRBV23-1 belongs to the ORF category, with a function that is uncertain. The length of the CDR3 is 16 residues. V was pared by 4 bases and J by 0 bases, with 8 bases of the junction left unmatched. The CDR3 here is CASSRRGGYSSYEQYF. In DNA form, the CDR3 reads TGCGCCAGCAGTCGCCGGGGGGGGTACAGCTCCTACGAGCAGTACTTC.

This chain connects TRBV29-1 to TRBJ1-4, with a possible D match to TRBD1 (6 bases). CDR1 SQVTM and CDR2 ANQGSEA come from the germline V gene. This CDR3 has 12 residues. With 6 bases removed from V and 6 bases from J, the gap between germline ends came to 11 bases. The CDR3 here is CSVRGAHEKLFF. The CDR3 DNA reads as TGCAGCGTGCGGGGGGCGCATGAAAAACTGTTTTTT. The full variable domain, completed using reference TRBV29-1 and TRBJ1-4, is SAVISQKPSRDICQRGTSLTIQCQVDSQVTMMFWYRQQPGQSLTLIATANQGSEATYESGFVIDKFPISRPNLTFSTLTVSNMSPEDSSIYLCSVRGAHEKLFFGSGTQLSVL.

This clone was observed a few times. The gene calls are TRBV4-2 and TRBJ2-4, with D possibly TRBD1 on 5 matching bases. Trimming removed 2 bases at V and 2 bases at J, with 10 bases between. The germline V gene encodes CDR1 LGHNA and CDR2 YNFKEQ. There are 15 residues in the CDR3. CDR3 residues: CASSQPDRPKNIQYF. The CDR3 region has the DNA TGTGCCAGCAGCCAACCCGACAGACCCAAAAACATTCAGTACTTC.

This clone was picked up one time. The rearrangement links TRBV11-2 to TRBJ1-3; no clear D gene. CDR1 SGHAT and CDR2 FQNNGV come from the germline V gene. V lost 5 bases and J lost 7, with 12 bases in between. This CDR3 spans 13 amino acids. The CDR3 bases are TGTGCCAGCAGCCCCAACCCGGGTAACACCATATATTTT. It specifies CASSPNPGNTIYF.

V is TRBV19 and J is TRBJ2-7; TRBD1 agrees at 8 bases. The CDR3 is 12 amino acids. Per the germline V gene, CDR1 is LNHDA and CDR2 is SQIVND (reference sequence). V gave up 10 bases and J gave up 6 bases; unmatched junction bases: 8. The CDR3 nucleotides read TGTGCCACCGATTCAGGGGGCAGCGAGCAGTACTTC. It codes for CATDSGGSEQYF.

The chain is built from TRBV30 and TRBJ1-1; D may be TRBD1 (5 bases). This CDR3 region has 17 residues. V was shortened by 5 bases and J by 1 base, with 23 bases between the two germline ends. Per germline, CDR1 GTSNPN and CDR2 SVGIG (reference sequence). CDR3 residues: CAWAAWRGGDSNTEAFF. The CDR3, as DNA: TGTGCCTGGGCCGCCTGGCGGGGGGGAGACTCGAACACTGAAGCTTTCTTT.

The rearrangement joins TRBV19 to TRBJ1-1; D remains ambiguous. Per the germline V gene, CDR1 is LNHDA and CDR2 is SQIVND (reference sequence). This CDR3 contains 13 residues. The ends were cut back, 7 bases at V and 8 bases at J, with 17 bases in the middle. The CDR3 DNA reads TGTGCCAGTATCAAGGAGGGAGCAAGAGAAGCTTTCTTT. This sequence encodes CASIKEGAREAFF.

This clone came up a few times. The rearrangement joins TRBV2 to TRBJ2-1; 7 nucleotides match TRBD1. Germline V gene data show CDR1 as SNHLY and CDR2 as FYNNEI. V was clipped by 1 base and J by 0 bases; unmatched bases: 0. This CDR3 is 15 amino acids long. The CDR3 spells CASSEEGASYNEQFF. In DNA form, the CDR3 reads TGTGCCAGCAGTGAAGAGGGGGCCTCCTACAATGAGCAGTTCTTC. Full variable domain (rest looked up from reference TRBV2 and TRBJ2-1): EPEVTQTPSHQVTQMGQEVILRCVPISNHLYFYWYRQILGQKVEFLVSFYNNEISEKSEIFDDQFSVERPDGSNFTLKIRSTKLEDSAMYFCASSEEGASYNEQFFGPGTRLTVL.

The V gene is TRBV13, the J gene TRBJ1-2; 9 positions agree with TRBD1. Per germline, CDR1 PRHDT and CDR2 FYEKMQ (reference sequence). There are 18 residues in the CDR3. V shed 5 bases, J shed 6 bases, and the junction held 19 bases outside the gene matches. CDR3 amino acids: CASSPLGEDRGIGHGYTF. CDR3 in DNA: TGTGCCAGCAGCCCCTTGGGGGAGGACAGGGGAATAGGGCATGGCTACACCTTC.

This clone was detected a few times. The V and J genes are TRBV28 and TRBJ2-1; D not resolved. V was cut by 8 bases and J by 8 bases, with 16 bases left in between. The CDR3 sequence is 13 residues long. Germline assignment: CDR1 MDHEN and CDR2 SYDVKM. The DNA of the CDR3 is TGTGCCAGCGCCGAGAGAATCATCGATGAGCAGTTCTTC. Its protein product is CASAERIIDEQFF.

The V and J genes are TRBV9 and TRBJ2-1; 10 bases line up with TRBD2. The CDR3 extends over 16 amino acids. With V trimmed by 0 bases and J by 8 bases, 8 bases remained unmatched. The V gene's germline CDR1 is SGDLS and CDR2 YYNGEE. This chain's CDR3 is CASSVGSSGSFHEQFF. CDR3 sequence (DNA): TGTGCCAGCAGCGTAGGGTCTAGCGGGAGTTTCCATGAGCAGTTCTTC.

This clone was found a few times. The V and J genes are TRBV4-3 and TRBJ2-1; TRBD2 matches at 10 bases. Germline loops: CDR1 LGHNA, CDR2 YSLEER. The CDR3 covers 17 residues. Trimming took 4 bases from V and 8 from J; bases not matched to a gene: 14. CDR3 residues: CASSRRKSSGGPDEQFF. The CDR3 coding sequence is TGCGCCAGCAGCCGACGGAAAAGTAGCGGGGGGCCCGATGAGCAGTTCTTC.